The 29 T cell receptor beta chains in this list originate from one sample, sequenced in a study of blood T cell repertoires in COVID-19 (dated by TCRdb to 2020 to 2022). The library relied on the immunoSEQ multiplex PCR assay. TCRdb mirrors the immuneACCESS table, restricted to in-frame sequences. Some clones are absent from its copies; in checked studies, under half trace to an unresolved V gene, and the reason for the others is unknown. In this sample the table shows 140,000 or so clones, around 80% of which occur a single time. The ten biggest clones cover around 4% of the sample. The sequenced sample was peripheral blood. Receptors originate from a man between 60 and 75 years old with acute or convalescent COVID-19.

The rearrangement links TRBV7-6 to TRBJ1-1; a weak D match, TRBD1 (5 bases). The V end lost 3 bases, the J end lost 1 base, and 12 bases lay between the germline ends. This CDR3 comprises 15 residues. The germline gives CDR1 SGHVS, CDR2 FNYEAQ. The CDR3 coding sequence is TGTGCCAGCAGCTTTCAACCGGACAAGAACACTGAAGCTTTCTTT. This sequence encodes CASSFQPDKNTEAFF.

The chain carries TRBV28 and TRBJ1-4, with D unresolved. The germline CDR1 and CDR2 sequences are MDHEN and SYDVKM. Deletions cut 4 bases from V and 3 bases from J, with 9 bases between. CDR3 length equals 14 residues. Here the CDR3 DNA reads TGTGCCAGCAGTTCCGGGGAGCCTAATGAAAAACTGTTTTTT. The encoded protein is CASSSGEPNEKLFF.

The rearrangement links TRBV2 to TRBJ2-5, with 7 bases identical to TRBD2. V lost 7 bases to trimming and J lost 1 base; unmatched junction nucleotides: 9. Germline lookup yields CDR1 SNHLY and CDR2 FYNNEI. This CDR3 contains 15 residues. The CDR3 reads CASTMGGSGQETQYF. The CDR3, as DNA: TGTGCCAGCACGATGGGCGGGAGTGGCCAAGAGACCCAGTACTTC.

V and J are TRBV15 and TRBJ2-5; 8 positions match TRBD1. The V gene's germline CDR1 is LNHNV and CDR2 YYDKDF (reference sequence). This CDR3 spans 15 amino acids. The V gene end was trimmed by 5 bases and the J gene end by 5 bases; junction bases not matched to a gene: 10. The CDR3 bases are TGTGCCACCAGCCCTCGGACAGGGAGAGACGAGACCCAGTACTTC. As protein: CATSPRTGRDETQYF.

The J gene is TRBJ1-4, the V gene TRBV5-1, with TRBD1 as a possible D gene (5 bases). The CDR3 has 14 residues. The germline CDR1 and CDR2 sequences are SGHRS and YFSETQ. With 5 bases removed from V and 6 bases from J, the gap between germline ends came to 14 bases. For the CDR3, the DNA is TGCGCCAGCAGTAAAGGGGAGGATTATGAAAAACTGTTTTTT. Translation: CASSKGEDYEKLFF.

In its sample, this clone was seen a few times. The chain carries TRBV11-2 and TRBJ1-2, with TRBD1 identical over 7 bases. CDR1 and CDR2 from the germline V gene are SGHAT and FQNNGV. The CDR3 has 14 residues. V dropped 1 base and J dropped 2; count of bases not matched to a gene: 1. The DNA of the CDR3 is TGTGCCAGCAGCTTAGCACAGGGGAACTATGGCTACACCTTC. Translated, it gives CASSLAQGNYGYTF.

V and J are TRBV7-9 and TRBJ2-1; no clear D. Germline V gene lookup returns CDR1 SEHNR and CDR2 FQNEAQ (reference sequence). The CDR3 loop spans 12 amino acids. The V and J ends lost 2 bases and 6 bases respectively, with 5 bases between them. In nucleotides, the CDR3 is TGTGCCAGCAGCTTAATAGCCAATGAGCAGTTCTTC. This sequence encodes CASSLIANEQFF.

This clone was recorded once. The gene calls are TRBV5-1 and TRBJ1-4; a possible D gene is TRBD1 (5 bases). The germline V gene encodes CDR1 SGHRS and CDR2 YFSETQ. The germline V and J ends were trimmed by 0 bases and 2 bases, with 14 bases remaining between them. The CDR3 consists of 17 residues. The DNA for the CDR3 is TGCGCCAGCAGCTTGGCTAGGGGAAGGAACACTAATGAAAAACTGTTTTTT. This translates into CASSLARGRNTNEKLFF.

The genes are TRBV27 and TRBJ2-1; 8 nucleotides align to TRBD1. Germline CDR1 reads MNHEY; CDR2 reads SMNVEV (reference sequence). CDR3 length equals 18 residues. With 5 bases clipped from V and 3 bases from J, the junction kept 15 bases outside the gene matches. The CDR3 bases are TGTGCCAGCAGTCCGCCCCAGGGGGCCCCCTTCTTCTACAATGAGCAGTTCTTC. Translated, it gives CASSPPQGAPFFYNEQFF.

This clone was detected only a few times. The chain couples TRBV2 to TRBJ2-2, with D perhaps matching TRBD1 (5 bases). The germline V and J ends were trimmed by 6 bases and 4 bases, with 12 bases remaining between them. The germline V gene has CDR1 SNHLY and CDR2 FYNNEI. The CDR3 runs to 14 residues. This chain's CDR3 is CASRAGWGTGELFF. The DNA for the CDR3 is TGTGCCAGCAGGGCAGGGTGGGGCACCGGGGAGCTGTTTTTT.

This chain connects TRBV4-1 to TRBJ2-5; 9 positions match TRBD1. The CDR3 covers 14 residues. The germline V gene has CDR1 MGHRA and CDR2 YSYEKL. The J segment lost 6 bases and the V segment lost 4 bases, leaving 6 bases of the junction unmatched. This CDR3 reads CASSPGTGTQTQYF. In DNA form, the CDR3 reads TGCGCCAGCAGCCCTGGGACAGGGACACAGACCCAGTACTTC.

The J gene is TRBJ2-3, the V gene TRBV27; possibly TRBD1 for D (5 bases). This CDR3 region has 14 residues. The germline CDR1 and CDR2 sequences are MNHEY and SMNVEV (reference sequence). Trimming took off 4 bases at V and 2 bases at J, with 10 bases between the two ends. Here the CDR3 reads CASSSGLSTDTQYF. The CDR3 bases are TGTGCCAGCAGTTCAGGGCTTTCCACAGATACGCAGTATTTT.

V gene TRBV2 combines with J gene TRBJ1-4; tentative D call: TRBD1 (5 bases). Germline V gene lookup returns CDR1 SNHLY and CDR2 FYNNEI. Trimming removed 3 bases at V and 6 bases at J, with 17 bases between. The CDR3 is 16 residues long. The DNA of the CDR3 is TGTGCCAGCAGTGAGAGCCCTCCAGGGCAGGATGAAAAACTGTTTTTT. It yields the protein CASSESPPGQDEKLFF.

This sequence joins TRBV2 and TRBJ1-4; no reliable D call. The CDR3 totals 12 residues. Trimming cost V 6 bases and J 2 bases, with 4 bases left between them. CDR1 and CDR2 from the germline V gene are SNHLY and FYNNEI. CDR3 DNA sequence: TGTGCCAGCAGCCCGACTAATGAAAAACTGTTTTTT. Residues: CASSPTNEKLFF.

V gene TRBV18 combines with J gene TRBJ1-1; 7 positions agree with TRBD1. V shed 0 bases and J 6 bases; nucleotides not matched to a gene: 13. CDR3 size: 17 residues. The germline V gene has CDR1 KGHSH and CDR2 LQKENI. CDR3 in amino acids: CASSPPRGSSGGSEAFF. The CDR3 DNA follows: TGTGCCAGCTCACCACCGCGCGGTTCCTCAGGGGGATCTGAAGCTTTCTTT.

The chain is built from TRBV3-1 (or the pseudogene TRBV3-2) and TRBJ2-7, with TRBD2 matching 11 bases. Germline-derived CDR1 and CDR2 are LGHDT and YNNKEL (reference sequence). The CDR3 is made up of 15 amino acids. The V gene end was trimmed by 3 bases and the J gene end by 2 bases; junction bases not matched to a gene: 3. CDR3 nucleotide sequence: TGTGCCAGCAGCCACGGGACTAGCGGAGCCTACGAGCAGTACTTC. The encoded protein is CASSHGTSGAYEQYF.

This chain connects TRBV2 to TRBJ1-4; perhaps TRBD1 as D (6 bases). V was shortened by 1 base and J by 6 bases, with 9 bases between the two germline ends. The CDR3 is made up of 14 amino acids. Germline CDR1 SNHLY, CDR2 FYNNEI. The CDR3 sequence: CASSEEQGYEKLFF. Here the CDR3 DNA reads TGTGCCAGCAGTGAAGAACAGGGATATGAAAAACTGTTTTTT.

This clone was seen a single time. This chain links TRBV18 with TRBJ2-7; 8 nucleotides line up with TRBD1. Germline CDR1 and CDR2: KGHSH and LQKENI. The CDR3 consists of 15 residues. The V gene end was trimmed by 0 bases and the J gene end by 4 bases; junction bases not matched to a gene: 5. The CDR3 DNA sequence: TGTGCCAGCTCACCACCTTCACAGGGGGTGTACGAGCAGTACTTC. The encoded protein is CASSPPSQGVYEQYF.

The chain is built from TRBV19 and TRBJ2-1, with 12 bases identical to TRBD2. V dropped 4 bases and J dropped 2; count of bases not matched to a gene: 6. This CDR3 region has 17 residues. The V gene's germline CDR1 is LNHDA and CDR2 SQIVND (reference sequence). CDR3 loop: CASSRASGRAPYNEQFF. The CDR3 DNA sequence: TGTGCCAGTAGTAGAGCTAGCGGGAGGGCCCCCTACAATGAGCAGTTCTTC. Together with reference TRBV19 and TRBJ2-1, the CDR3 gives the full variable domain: DGGITQSPKYLFRKEGQNVTLSCEQNLNHDAMYWYRQDPGQGLRLIYYSQIVNDFQKGDIAEGYSVSREKKESFPLTVTSAQKNPTAFYLCASSRASGRAPYNEQFFGPGTRLTVL.

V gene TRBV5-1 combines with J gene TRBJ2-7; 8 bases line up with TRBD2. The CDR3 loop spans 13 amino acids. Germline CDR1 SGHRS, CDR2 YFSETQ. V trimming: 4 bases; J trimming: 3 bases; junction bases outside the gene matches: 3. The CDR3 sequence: CASSPGLVYEQYF. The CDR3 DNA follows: TGCGCCAGCAGCCCGGGACTAGTCTACGAGCAGTACTTC.

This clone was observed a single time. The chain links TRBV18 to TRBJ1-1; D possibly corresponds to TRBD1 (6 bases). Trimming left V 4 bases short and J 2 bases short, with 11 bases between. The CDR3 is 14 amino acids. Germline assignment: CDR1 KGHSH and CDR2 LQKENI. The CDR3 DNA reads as TGTGCCAGCTCACTCCGACAGGATAACACTGAAGCTTTCTTT. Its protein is CASSLRQDNTEAFF.

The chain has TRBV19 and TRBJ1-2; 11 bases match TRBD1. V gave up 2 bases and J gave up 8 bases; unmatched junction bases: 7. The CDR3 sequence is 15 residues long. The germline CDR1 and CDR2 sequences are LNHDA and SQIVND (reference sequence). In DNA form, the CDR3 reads TGTGCCAGTAGTATATCCCCAGGACAGGGGGCCGGCTACACCTTC. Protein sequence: CASSISPGQGAGYTF.

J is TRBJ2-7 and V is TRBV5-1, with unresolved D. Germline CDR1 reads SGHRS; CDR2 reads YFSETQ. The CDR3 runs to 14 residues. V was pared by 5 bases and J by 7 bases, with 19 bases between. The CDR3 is CASRFNVAREEQYF. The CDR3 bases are TGCGCCAGCAGATTCAACGTCGCGCGCGAAGAGCAGTACTTC.

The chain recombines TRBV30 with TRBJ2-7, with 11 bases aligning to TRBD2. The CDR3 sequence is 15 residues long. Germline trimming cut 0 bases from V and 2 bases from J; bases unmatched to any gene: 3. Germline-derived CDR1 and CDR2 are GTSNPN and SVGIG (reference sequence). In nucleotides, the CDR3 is TGTGCCTGGAGTGTCACTAGCGGGGGACCCTACGAGCAGTACTTC. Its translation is CAWSVTSGGPYEQYF.

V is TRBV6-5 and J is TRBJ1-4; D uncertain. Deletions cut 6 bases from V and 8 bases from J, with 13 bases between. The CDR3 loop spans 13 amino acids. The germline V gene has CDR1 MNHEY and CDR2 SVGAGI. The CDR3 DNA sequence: TGTGCCAGCAGCTATAACCTACAGGAAAAACTGTTTTTT. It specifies CASSYNLQEKLFF.

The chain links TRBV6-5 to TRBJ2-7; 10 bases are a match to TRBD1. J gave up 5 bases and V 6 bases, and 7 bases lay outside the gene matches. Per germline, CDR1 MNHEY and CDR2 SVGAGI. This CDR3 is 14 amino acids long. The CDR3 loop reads CASRTGTGVNEQYF. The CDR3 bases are TGTGCCAGCAGGACCGGGACAGGGGTGAACGAGCAGTACTTC.

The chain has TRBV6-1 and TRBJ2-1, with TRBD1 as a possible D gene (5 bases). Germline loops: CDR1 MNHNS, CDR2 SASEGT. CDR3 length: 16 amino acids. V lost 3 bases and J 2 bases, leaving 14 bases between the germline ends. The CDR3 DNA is TGTGCCAGCAGTGACGAGGAAGGGGATGCCTACAATGAGCAGTTCTTC. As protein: CASSDEEGDAYNEQFF.

CDR3 DNA: TGTGCCAGCAGCATGACAGGGAATCAGCCCCAGCATTTT. This gives the protein CASSMTGNQPQHF. This sequence joins TRBV5-6 and TRBJ1-5, with 7 bases that match TRBD1. The V gene end was trimmed by 4 bases and the J gene end by 4 bases; junction bases not matched to a gene: 2. Germline V gene sequence: CDR1 SGHDT, CDR2 YYEEEE. CDR3 length equals 13 residues.

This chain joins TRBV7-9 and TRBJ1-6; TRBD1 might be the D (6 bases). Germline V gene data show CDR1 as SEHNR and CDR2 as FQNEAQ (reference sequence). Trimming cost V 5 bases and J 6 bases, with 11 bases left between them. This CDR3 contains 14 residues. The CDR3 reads CASSPGQSNSPLHF. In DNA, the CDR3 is TGTGCCAGCAGCCCAGGACAGTCTAATTCACCCCTCCACTTT.